This passage covers 17 T cell receptor beta chains from one sample sequenced in a study of blood T cell repertoires in COVID-19. Clones were sequenced by immunoSEQ multiplex PCR, and TCRdb holds only the in-frame ones, with some missing. The table has 210,000 or so clones, more than 80% seen once. Sequencing was carried out using peripheral blood. The receptors shown here come from an elderly woman with acute or convalescent COVID-19.

This clone was counted between two and nine times. The rearrangement links TRBV3-1 (or the pseudogene TRBV3-2) to TRBJ2-3, with 8 bases fitting TRBD2. CDR3 length: 16 residues. V gave up 4 bases and J gave up 1 base; unmatched junction bases: 7. Germline values: CDR1 LGHDT, CDR2 YNNKEL (reference sequence). In nucleotides, the CDR3 is TGTGCCAGCAGCCTTGGACTAGCCCCCGGCACAGATACGCAGTATTTT. Protein sequence: CASSLGLAPGTDTQYF.

V gene TRBV7-3 combines with J gene TRBJ1-1, with a tentative D call TRBD1 (5 bases). Trimming removed 1 base from V and 5 bases from J, with 17 bases in between. CDR3 length: 16 amino acids. Germline assignment: CDR1 SGHTA and CDR2 FQGTGA. As DNA, the CDR3 is TGTGCCAGCAGCTTAATGGGGAATGGGCAGGGAACTGAAGCTTTCTTT. This gives the protein CASSLMGNGQGTEAFF.

V and J are TRBV18 and TRBJ2-1; 10 nucleotides match TRBD2. CDR3 length equals 17 residues. Germline CDR1 is KGHSH and CDR2 is LQKENI. V lost 1 base and J lost 4; bases outside the gene matches: 7. CDR3 protein: CASSPRGSGGTYNEQFF. In DNA, the CDR3 is TGTGCCAGCTCACCACGTGGTAGCGGGGGGACTTACAATGAGCAGTTCTTC. The full variable domain, completed using reference TRBV18 and TRBJ2-1, is NAGVMQNPRHLVRRRGQEARLRCSPMKGHSHVYWYRQLPEEGLKFMVYLQKENIIDESGMPKERFSAEFPKEGPSILRIQQVVRGDSAAYFCASSPRGSGGTYNEQFFGPGTRLTVL.

This chain connects TRBV28 to TRBJ1-4; D is possibly TRBD1 (6 bases). Germline V lookup: CDR1 MDHEN, CDR2 SYDVKM. This CDR3 is built from 15 residues. Trimming left V 8 bases short and J 4 bases short, with 17 bases between. CDR3 coding DNA: TGTGCCAGCCGTGAACGAGGGGGTCGTAATGAAAAACTGTTTTTT. This codes for CASRERGGRNEKLFF.

This clone is a singleton in its sample. The chain recombines TRBV5-1 with TRBJ2-7; TRBD2 matches 11 bases. Germline loops: CDR1 SGHRS, CDR2 YFSETQ. CDR3 length: 15 amino acids. J lost 4 bases, V lost 9 bases, and 12 bases had no gene match. The CDR3 region is CATREGLAVIYEQYF. The CDR3 DNA reads TGCGCCACCAGAGAGGGACTAGCGGTTATATACGAGCAGTACTTC. Supplemented by reference TRBV5-1 and TRBJ2-7, the full variable domain reads KAGVTQTPRYLIKTRGQQVTLSCSPISGHRSVSWYQQTPGQGLQFLFEYFSETQRNKGNFPGRFSGRQFSNSRSEMNVSTLELGDSALYLCATREGLAVIYEQYFGPGTRLTVT.

The chain combines TRBV10-3 with TRBJ2-1; 13 bases fit TRBD2. Unmatched junction bases numbered 8, after V lost 6 bases and J lost 0 bases. This CDR3 contains 18 residues. Germline CDR1 reads ENHRY; CDR2 reads SYGVKD. The CDR3 region is CAIRPGTSGKSSYNEQFF. The DNA of the CDR3 is TGTGCCATCAGACCCGGGACTAGCGGGAAAAGCTCCTACAATGAGCAGTTCTTC.

The CDR3 loop is CASSLISGSNEQFF. CDR3 in DNA: TGTGCCAGCAGCTTAATTTCGGGGAGTAACGAGCAGTTCTTC. The rearrangement joins TRBV7-2 to TRBJ2-1; maybe TRBD2 (5 bases). Germline V CDR1 and CDR2: SGHTA, FQGNSA. The CDR3 is made up of 14 amino acids. V lost 2 bases, J lost 10 bases, and 15 bases lay in between. Full variable domain (rest looked up from reference TRBV7-2 and TRBJ2-1): GAGVSQSPSNKVTEKGKDVELRCDPISGHTALYWYRQSLGQGLEFLIYFQGNSAPDKSGLPSDRFSAERTGGSVSTLTIQRTQQEDSAVYLCASSLISGSNEQFFGPGTRLTVL.

This clone was detected once. The chain carries TRBV2 and TRBJ2-1, with 11 bases fitting TRBD2. Germline assignment: CDR1 SNHLY and CDR2 FYNNEI. After removal of 2 bases from V and 8 bases from J, the junction contained 8 bases not matched to a gene. The CDR3 is 16 residues long. CDR3 nucleotides: TGTGCCAGCAGTGAAATTTTAGCGGGAGGGCCTGATGAGCAGTTCTTC. Protein product: CASSEILAGGPDEQFF. The full variable domain, rest sourced from reference TRBV2 and TRBJ2-1, is EPEVTQTPSHQVTQMGQEVILRCVPISNHLYFYWYRQILGQKVEFLVSFYNNEISEKSEIFDDQFSVERPDGSNFTLKIRSTKLEDSAMYFCASSEILAGGPDEQFFGPGTRLTVL.

The chain carries TRBV6-6 and TRBJ2-5; no clear D gene. This CDR3 region has 12 residues. The V gene lost 5 bases and the J gene lost 3 bases, with 7 bases spanning the gap. Germline V gene sequence: CDR1 MNHNY, CDR2 SVGAGI (reference sequence). The CDR3 sequence is CASSTLEETQYF. In DNA form, the CDR3 reads TGTGCCAGCAGTACCCTAGAAGAGACCCAGTACTTC.

As regards this clone: Within the sample, other DNA sequences also encode this same CDR3. The rearrangement joins TRBV7-2 to TRBJ2-3; D may be TRBD2 (6 bases). V lost 6 bases, J lost 6 bases, and 10 bases lay in between. The CDR3 is 12 residues long. From germline, CDR1 is SGHTA and CDR2 FQGNSA. The chain's CDR3 is CASRYGGDTQYF. In DNA form, the CDR3 reads TGTGCCAGCAGATATGGAGGGGATACGCAGTATTTT.

This clone was recorded a few times. V is TRBV6-2 or TRBV6-3 and J is TRBJ2-3, with 7 bases matching TRBD2. This CDR3 is 15 amino acids long. Germline CDR1 reads MNHEY; CDR2 reads SVGEGT. The trim removed 2 bases at V and 5 bases at J, leaving 7 bases unmatched. The CDR3 is CASSYGGRVRDTQYF. The CDR3 nucleotides read TGTGCCAGCAGTTACGGGGGGAGGGTCCGAGATACGCAGTATTTT.

This chain uses TRBV5-1 with TRBJ1-1; possibly TRBD1 for D (5 bases). CDR1 is SGHRS and CDR2 is YFSETQ in the germline V gene. This CDR3 spans 14 amino acids. The V end lost 0 bases, the J end lost 6 bases, and 12 bases lay between the germline ends. CDR3 nucleotide sequence: TGCGCCAGCAGCTTGGCCGGGGGAAATTCTGAAGCTTTCTTT. Translation gives CASSLAGGNSEAFF.

V usage is TRBV6-5 and J usage is TRBJ2-3; tentatively, D is TRBD1 (6 bases). The V end lost 2 bases, the J end lost 6 bases, and 18 bases lay between the germline ends. This CDR3 contains 16 residues. CDR1 is MNHEY and CDR2 is SVGAGI in the germline V gene. CDR3 DNA: TGTGCCAGCAGTTACCTCCAGACAGGCCCCAAGGATACGCAGTATTTT. Protein sequence: CASSYLQTGPKDTQYF.

The J gene is TRBJ1-1, the V gene TRBV19; D call uncertain. The CDR3 sequence is 13 residues long. Trimming pared 7 bases from V and 3 bases from J, leaving 12 bases between. Germline loops: CDR1 LNHDA, CDR2 SQIVND (reference sequence). CDR3: CASTQGRYTEAFF. DNA for the CDR3: TGTGCCAGTACCCAAGGCAGGTACACTGAAGCTTTCTTT.

This clone was seen just once. This rearrangement joins TRBV7-2 to TRBJ2-7; 8 bases agree with TRBD2. The germline CDR1 and CDR2 sequences are SGHTA and FQGNSA. The CDR3 sequence is 14 residues long. V was clipped by 5 bases and J by 3 bases; unmatched bases: 6. The CDR3 reads CASSREAGDYEQYF. DNA of the CDR3: TGTGCCAGCAGCCGCGAAGCGGGGGACTACGAGCAGTACTTC.

The V and J genes are TRBV30 and TRBJ2-7, with D uncertain. The CDR3 totals 14 residues. Trimming cost V 3 bases and J 0 bases, with 12 bases left between them. In germline, CDR1 is GTSNPN, CDR2 SVGIG (reference sequence). In DNA, the CDR3 is TGTGCCTGGAGGTTGACGGGTAGCTCCTACGAGCAGTACTTC. It codes for CAWRLTGSSYEQYF. Supplemented by reference TRBV30 and TRBJ2-7, the full variable domain reads SQTIHQWPATLVQPVGSPLSLECTVEGTSNPNLYWYRQAAGRGLQLLFYSVGIGQISSEVPQNLSASRPQDRQFILSSKKLLLSDSGFYLCAWRLTGSSYEQYFGPGTRLTVT.

The chain combines TRBV11-3 with TRBJ2-1; TRBD2 aligns across 10 bases. Germline CDR1 SGHNT, CDR2 YENEEA. The length of the CDR3 is 14 residues. V gave up 7 bases and J gave up 4 bases; unmatched junction bases: 4. The CDR3 reads CASTGLAAYNEQFF. The DNA for the CDR3 is TGTGCCAGCACTGGACTAGCGGCATACAATGAGCAGTTCTTC. The whole variable domain, remainder taken from reference TRBV11-3 and TRBJ2-1, is EAGVVQSPRYKIIEKKQPVAFWCNPISGHNTLYWYLQNLGQGPELLIRYENEEAVDDSQLPKDRFSAERLKGVDSTLKIQPAELGDSAVYLCASTGLAAYNEQFFGPGTRLTVL.